Presented here are 19 T cell receptor beta chains from one specimen sequenced in a study of radiotherapy plus CTLA-4 blockade in lung cancer. Sequencing was performed with immunoSEQ multiplex PCR; in TCRdb, only in-frame clones are kept and a portion is missing. In the table there are roughly 68,000 clones, around four fifths of which are singletons. This specimen consisted of peripheral blood, obtained from a patient treated with radiotherapy plus ipilimumab. All receptors come from a human donor with non-small cell lung cancer who had a complete response to radiotherapy plus ipilimumab.

V usage is TRBV27 and J usage is TRBJ1-5; no definite D call. Looked up from germline, CDR1 is MNHEY and CDR2 is SMNVEV (reference sequence). The CDR3 contains 15 residues. With 4 bases removed from V and 2 bases from J, the gap between germline ends came to 12 bases. CDR3 nucleotides: TGTGCCAGCAGTTCAAGTACGATCGGCAATCAGCCCCAGCATTTT. Its translation: CASSSSTIGNQPQHF.

This clone was seen only a few times. CDR3 nucleotides: TGTGCCAGCAGCTCGGACAGGACTGACACAGATACGCAGTATTTT. Translated: CASSSDRTDTDTQYF. The chain carries TRBV11-3 and TRBJ2-3; 7 bases fit TRBD1. This CDR3 is 15 amino acids long. J was trimmed by 2 bases and V by 4 bases; bases with no gene match: 6. CDR1 and CDR2 (germline): SGHNT, YENEEA.

This clone was found a few times. This chain links TRBV7-9 with TRBJ2-1, with D tentatively TRBD1 (6 bases). V was clipped by 5 bases and J by 1 base, with 21 bases between them. From germline, CDR1 is SEHNR and CDR2 FQNEAQ (reference sequence). The CDR3 is 18 residues long. CDR3 residues: CASSPSAFQGRSYNEQFF. The CDR3 coding sequence is TGTGCCAGCAGCCCTAGTGCTTTTCAGGGGAGATCCTACAATGAGCAGTTCTTC. Looking up the rest from reference TRBV7-9 and TRBJ2-1 gives the full variable domain: DTGVSQNPRHKITKRGQNVTFRCDPISEHNRLYWYRQTLGQGPEFLTYFQNEAQLEKSRLLSDRFSAERPKGSFSTLEIQRTEQGDSAMYLCASSPSAFQGRSYNEQFFGPGTRLTVL.

The J gene is TRBJ2-2, the V gene TRBV2; D is unresolved. V dropped 5 bases and J dropped 0 bases, with 4 bases sitting between them. The CDR3 is 13 amino acids. CDR1 and CDR2 from the germline V gene are SNHLY and FYNNEI. CDR3 in amino acids: CASSRANTGELFF. In DNA, the CDR3 is TGTGCCAGCAGTCGCGCGAACACCGGGGAGCTGTTTTTT.

The V and J genes are TRBV7-9 and TRBJ1-1; D may be TRBD1 (5 bases). The ends were cut back, 5 bases at V and 0 bases at J, with 10 bases in the middle. Germline V CDR1 and CDR2: SEHNR, FQNEAQ (reference sequence). The CDR3 covers 14 residues. CDR3 coding DNA: TGTGCCAGCAGCAAGGCAGGGATGAACACTGAAGCTTTCTTT. Its translation: CASSKAGMNTEAFF.

The chain combines TRBV7-6 with TRBJ1-5; D perhaps matches TRBD1 (5 bases). The CDR3 sequence is 15 residues long. Germline CDR1 reads SGHVS; CDR2 reads FNYEAQ. Trimming left V 1 base short and J 0 bases short, with 7 bases between. The CDR3 sequence: CASSLGDSSNQPQHF. DNA of the CDR3: TGTGCCAGCAGCTTAGGTGACAGTAGCAATCAGCCCCAGCATTTT. Variable domain in full (rest from reference TRBV7-6 and TRBJ1-5): GAGVSQSPRYKVTKRGQDVALRCDPISGHVSLYWYRQALGQGPEFLTYFNYEAQQDKSGLPNDRFSAERPEGSISTLTIQRTEQRDSAMYRCASSLGDSSNQPQHFGDGTRLSIL.

This sequence joins TRBV15 and TRBJ1-3; 9 bases line up with TRBD1. Germline assignment: CDR1 LNHNV and CDR2 YYDKDF (reference sequence). CDR3 length: 15 residues. The CDR3 is CAVARDRENSNTIYF. The CDR3, as DNA: TGTGCAGTTGCCCGGGACAGGGAAAATTCGAACACCATATATTTT.

This chain links TRBV10-1 with TRBJ2-5; D is possibly TRBD2 (5 bases). The CDR3 consists of 16 residues. V was shortened by 0 bases and J by 3 bases, with 14 bases between the two germline ends. CDR1 and CDR2 from the germline V gene are WNHNN and SYGVQD (reference sequence). CDR3 sequence reads: CASSESKSGAKETQYF. Here the CDR3 DNA reads TGCGCCAGCAGTGAGTCGAAGAGCGGAGCTAAAGAGACCCAGTACTTC.

The chain is built from TRBV14 and TRBJ2-3, with TRBD2 matching over 12 bases. Looked up from germline, CDR1 is SGHDN and CDR2 is FVKESK. V lost 4 bases, J lost 3 bases, and 5 bases stayed unmatched. The CDR3 sequence is 16 residues long. CDR3 coding DNA: TGTGCCAGCAGCCCGCCTGGACTAGCGGGGACAGATACGCAGTATTTT. Amino acid sequence: CASSPPGLAGTDTQYF.

The rearrangement joins TRBV7-9 to TRBJ1-2; 7 bases line up with TRBD1. Trimming cost V 0 bases and J 3 bases; bases outside gene matches: 4. Germline assignment: CDR1 SEHNR and CDR2 FQNEAQ (reference sequence). CDR3 length: 15 residues. The CDR3 sequence is CASSLARGADYGYTF. CDR3 DNA: TGTGCCAGCAGCTTAGCCAGGGGGGCGGACTATGGCTACACCTTC.

The chain is built from TRBV7-2 and TRBJ1-2; D ambiguous. This CDR3 is built from 13 residues. Trimming removed 5 bases at V and 4 bases at J, with 11 bases between. CDR1 and CDR2 (germline): SGHTA, FQGNSA. CDR3 DNA: TGTGCCAGCAGCCAGTCGGTAGGCTATGGCTACACCTTC. Its translation is CASSQSVGYGYTF.

This chain joins TRBV18 and TRBJ1-6; D not resolved. The germline CDR1 and CDR2 sequences are KGHSH and LQKENI. V dropped 7 bases and J dropped 9 bases, with 19 bases sitting between them. This CDR3 contains 15 residues. The CDR3 region has the DNA TGTGCCAGCTTAATCGGAAGGCAGAGAGGTTCACCCCTCCACTTT. Its protein product is CASLIGRQRGSPLHF.

The chain joins TRBV4-1 to TRBJ2-5, with D possibly being TRBD2 (6 bases). Germline lookup yields CDR1 MGHRA and CDR2 YSYEKL. The CDR3 runs 14 residues. With 4 bases removed from V and 0 bases from J, the gap between germline ends came to 9 bases. For the CDR3, the DNA is TGCGCCAGCAGCCCCTCGGGGGACCAAGAGACCCAGTACTTC. This gives the protein CASSPSGDQETQYF.

This chain links TRBV6-6 with TRBJ1-5; D unclear. This CDR3 comprises 12 residues. Germline V gene sequence: CDR1 MNHNY, CDR2 SVGAGI (reference sequence). V was clipped by 4 bases and J by 7 bases, with 8 bases between them. The CDR3 DNA is TGTGCCAGCAGTTCGGGGAGCCAGCCCCAGCATTTT. As protein: CASSSGSQPQHF.

The chain combines TRBV18 with TRBJ2-1; maybe TRBD2 (5 bases). V lost 2 bases, J lost 7 bases, and 12 bases lay in between. From germline, CDR1 is KGHSH and CDR2 LQKENI. CDR3 size: 14 residues. CDR3 in DNA: TGTGCCAGCTCACCAATGCGGAGGACTAATGAGCAGTTCTTC. As protein: CASSPMRRTNEQFF. Together with reference TRBV18 and TRBJ2-1, the CDR3 gives the full variable domain: NAGVMQNPRHLVRRRGQEARLRCSPMKGHSHVYWYRQLPEEGLKFMVYLQKENIIDESGMPKERFSAEFPKEGPSILRIQQVVRGDSAAYFCASSPMRRTNEQFFGPGTRLTVL.

The gene calls are TRBV9 and TRBJ2-2; 8 nucleotides line up with TRBD2. This CDR3 is built from 16 residues. J gave up 7 bases and V 0 bases, and 8 bases lay outside the gene matches. Per germline, CDR1 SGDLS and CDR2 YYNGEE. The CDR3 sequence is CASSVAGSGMVGELFF. The CDR3 coding sequence is TGTGCCAGCAGCGTAGCTGGTAGCGGGATGGTCGGGGAGCTGTTTTTT.

In its sample, this clone was seen many times. This chain uses TRBV19 with TRBJ1-5; D gene ambiguous. Germline CDR1 LNHDA, CDR2 SQIVND (reference sequence). Deletions cut 9 bases from V and 1 base from J, with 13 bases between. This CDR3 region has 14 residues. The CDR3 spells CASNGDESNQPQHF. CDR3 nucleotides: TGTGCCAGCAATGGGGATGAGAGCAATCAGCCCCAGCATTTT. Supplemented by reference TRBV19 and TRBJ1-5, the full variable domain reads DGGITQSPKYLFRKEGQNVTLSCEQNLNHDAMYWYRQDPGQGLRLIYYSQIVNDFQKGDIAEGYSVSREKKESFPLTVTSAQKNPTAFYLCASNGDESNQPQHFGDGTRLSIL.

V and J are TRBV18 and TRBJ2-7; D is possibly TRBD2 (6 bases). Germline values: CDR1 KGHSH, CDR2 LQKENI. Trimming took off 3 bases at V and 5 bases at J, with 20 bases between the two ends. This CDR3 is 16 amino acids long. CDR3 in amino acids: CASSPSTGGGMNEQYV. The CDR3 DNA is TGTGCCAGCTCACCTTCGACGGGTGGGGGGATGAACGAGCAGTACGTC.

The rearrangement links TRBV30 to TRBJ2-2, with 10 bases that match TRBD1. This CDR3 comprises 19 residues. V was clipped by 0 bases and J by 7 bases; unmatched bases: 17. CDR1 and CDR2 (germline): GTSNPN, SVGIG (reference sequence). CDR3 sequence: CAWSVGQGVFGRLGGELFF. The CDR3, as DNA: TGTGCCTGGAGTGTTGGACAGGGGGTCTTTGGCCGCTTGGGCGGGGAGCTGTTTTTT.